The 20 T cell receptor beta chains below all came from one sample that was sequenced in a study of cytomegalovirus exposure and HLA in healthy donors. The PCR contained 60 Vbeta and 13 Jbeta primers. The protocol was immunoSEQ multiplex PCR, while the TCRdb copy is restricted to in-frame clones and leaves out a portion. The sample lists about 35,000 clones, roughly 78% occurring once. Sequenced input: PBMCs. The receptor source for this set is a male donor in good health and CMV-seronegative.

The rearrangement uses TRBV6-5 and TRBJ1-1; D unclear. The V end lost 10 bases, the J end lost 3 bases, and 15 bases lay between the germline ends. The CDR3 has 13 residues. CDR1 is MNHEY and CDR2 is SVGAGI in the germline V gene. The DNA of the CDR3 is TGTGCCATTTCCCCCACCGGGGACACTGAAGCTTTCTTT. This sequence encodes CAISPTGDTEAFF.

As concerns this clone: At the DNA level, this CDR3 is encoded by other sequences in the same sample as well. This sequence joins TRBV5-4 and TRBJ1-1; TRBD1 matches 8 bases. The trim removed 0 bases at V and 0 bases at J, leaving 1 base unmatched. The germline gives CDR1 SGHNT, CDR2 YYREEE (reference sequence). The CDR3 has 15 amino acids. CDR3 in DNA: TGTGCCAGCAGCTTGGGACAGGGGATGAACACTGAAGCTTTCTTT. Encoded protein: CASSLGQGMNTEAFF.

The chain joins TRBV28 to TRBJ2-1; 10 bases match TRBD2. The CDR3 totals 20 residues. In germline, CDR1 is MDHEN, CDR2 SYDVKM. V was clipped by 4 bases and J by 0 bases; unmatched bases: 15. The CDR3 DNA reads as TGTGCCAGCAGTTCCGACTCCCTAGCGGGAGCCCTACGCTCCTACAATGAGCAGTTCTTC. Encoded protein: CASSSDSLAGALRSYNEQFF.

This clone was seen more than once but under ten times. This rearrangement joins TRBV5-1 to TRBJ2-6; 9 bases line up with TRBD1. This CDR3 has 19 amino acids. Germline V gene lookup returns CDR1 SGHRS and CDR2 YFSETQ. With V trimmed by 2 bases and J by 2 bases, 11 bases remained unmatched. The CDR3 spells CASSLEPGQGRPGANVLTF. CDR3 coding DNA: TGCGCCAGCAGCTTAGAACCGGGACAGGGTAGGCCTGGGGCCAACGTCCTGACTTTC.

The chain recombines TRBV14 with TRBJ2-7, with D possibly being TRBD2 (6 bases). The CDR3 is 16 amino acids. Germline V gives CDR1 SGHDN, CDR2 FVKESK. V was shortened by 3 bases and J by 0 bases, with 15 bases between the two germline ends. CDR3 nucleotides: TGTGCCAGCAGCCAGTTATATAGGCGGGACTCCTACGAGCAGTACTTC. Encoded protein: CASSQLYRRDSYEQYF.

V gene TRBV29-1 combines with J gene TRBJ2-1, with D possibly being TRBD2 (6 bases). The germline CDR1 and CDR2 sequences are SQVTM and ANQGSEA. Trimming removed 6 bases from V and 3 bases from J, with 18 bases in between. The CDR3 covers 15 residues. The CDR3 protein is CSVFSGDGIYNEQFF. DNA for the CDR3: TGCAGCGTGTTCTCGGGGGACGGAATCTACAATGAGCAGTTCTTC.

This clone appeared once. This chain uses TRBV5-1 with TRBJ2-3; the match to TRBD1 covers 8 bases. Losses at the gene ends were 4 bases for V and 3 bases for J; bases not matched to a gene: 4. Germline CDR1 and CDR2: SGHRS and YFSETQ. CDR3 length: 14 residues. The CDR3 is CASSLWDRTDTQYF. DNA for the CDR3: TGCGCCAGCAGCCTATGGGACAGGACAGATACGCAGTATTTT.

J is TRBJ1-2 and V is TRBV5-1; TRBD1 matches at 8 bases. V lost 6 bases to trimming and J lost 3 bases; unmatched junction nucleotides: 13. This CDR3 spans 16 amino acids. Germline V gene data show CDR1 as SGHRS and CDR2 as YFSETQ. CDR3 nucleotide sequence: TGCGCCAGCAACCCCGGGCCGGGACAGGAATACTATGGCTACACCTTC. This encodes CASNPGPGQEYYGYTF.

This clone was recorded once. This sequence joins TRBV4-1 and TRBJ1-5; 7 bases line up with TRBD1. Germline assignment: CDR1 MGHRA and CDR2 YSYEKL. The CDR3 covers 14 residues. V shed 2 bases and J 7 bases; nucleotides not matched to a gene: 5. This CDR3 reads CASSQNRGNQPQHF. DNA for the CDR3: TGCGCCAGCAGCCAAAACAGGGGAAACCAGCCCCAGCATTTT.

The V call is TRBV20-1, the J call TRBJ2-7; TRBD1 agrees at 8 bases. This CDR3 has 11 residues. The germline CDR1 and CDR2 sequences are DFQATT and SNEGSKA (reference sequence). This CDR3 reads CSTGGTYEQYF. DNA of the CDR3: TGCAGCACAGGGGGAACCTACGAGCAGTACTTC.

In DNA, the CDR3 is TGTGCCAGCAGCCGCGATAGCAATCAGCCCCAGCATTTT. Its translation: CASSRDSNQPQHF. V gene TRBV5-4 combines with J gene TRBJ1-5; D remains ambiguous. Trimming left V 4 bases short and J 0 bases short, with 5 bases between. The CDR3 length is 13 residues. Looked up from germline, CDR1 is SGHNT and CDR2 is YYREEE (reference sequence).

This clone was found a few times. The chain carries TRBV6-5 and TRBJ1-1; D possibly corresponds to TRBD1 (6 bases). Germline values: CDR1 MNHEY, CDR2 SVGAGI. The CDR3 spans 15 residues. Trimming removed 2 bases at V and 5 bases at J, with 15 bases between. The CDR3 protein is CASSYGAGVVTEAFF. As DNA, the CDR3 is TGTGCCAGCAGTTACGGGGCAGGGGTTGTAACTGAAGCTTTCTTT.

This chain connects TRBV14 to TRBJ2-3; TRBD2 matches at 7 bases. V dropped 5 bases and J dropped 7; count of bases not matched to a gene: 15. Per germline, CDR1 SGHDN and CDR2 FVKESK. The CDR3 extends over 16 amino acids. DNA for the CDR3: TGTGCCAGCAGCTTGCTTGGGACTACTCCCTCACATACGCAGTATTTT. Amino acids: CASSLLGTTPSHTQYF.

V and J are TRBV13 and TRBJ2-5; D is tentatively TRBD1 or TRBD2 (6 bases each). The DNA end favors TRBJ2-7, so the J call may be wrong. The CDR3 is 14 amino acids. The germline V gene encodes CDR1 PRHDT and CDR2 FYEKMQ (reference sequence). The CDR3 region has the DNA TGTGCCAGCAGCCCGACGGAGGGGGCCTACGAGCAGTACTTC. It encodes CASSPTEGAYEQYF.

This chain links TRBV7-9 with TRBJ1-1, with D uncertain. The CDR3 contains 15 residues. V was cut by 2 bases and J by 0 bases, with 10 bases left in between. Germline V gene data show CDR1 as SEHNR and CDR2 as FQNEAQ (reference sequence). The CDR3 bases are TGTGCCAGCAGCTTACGGAGGGTCATGAACACTGAAGCTTTCTTT. The encoded protein is CASSLRRVMNTEAFF.

This sequence joins TRBV5-8 and TRBJ1-5; the D gene is possibly TRBD1 (6 bases). V lost 7 bases and J 0 bases, leaving 11 bases between the germline ends. The germline CDR1 and CDR2 sequences are SGHTS and YDEGEE. The CDR3 runs to 14 residues. Written as DNA, the CDR3 is TGTGCCAGCGGGGGCAGACCTAGCAATCAGCCCCAGCATTTT. This sequence encodes CASGGRPSNQPQHF. Full variable domain (remainder filled in from reference TRBV5-8 and TRBJ1-5): EAGVTQSPTHLIKTRGQQATLRCSPISGHTSVYWYQQALGLGLQFLLWYDEGEERNRGNFPPRFSGRQFPNYSSELNVNALELEDSALYLCASGGRPSNQPQHFGDGTRLSIL.

This chain connects TRBV6-5 to TRBJ2-1, with 8 bases lining up with TRBD2. Trimming removed 3 bases from V and 8 bases from J; junction bases left unmatched: 9. Germline V gives CDR1 MNHEY, CDR2 SVGAGI. The CDR3 spans 15 residues. CDR3 DNA: TGTGCCAGCAGTTATTCCGGGACTAGTGGCGATGAGCAGTTCTTC. Translated, it gives CASSYSGTSGDEQFF.

The chain combines TRBV11-2 with TRBJ1-1, with no clear D. Trimming took off 2 bases at V and 5 bases at J, with 12 bases between the two ends. Germline assignment: CDR1 SGHAT and CDR2 FQNNGV. This CDR3 has 14 residues. The CDR3 DNA sequence: TGTGCCAGCAGCTTACGGGGAGGGAGGACTGAAGCTTTCTTT. Translating gives CASSLRGGRTEAFF. Full variable domain (outside the CDR3, taken from reference TRBV11-2 and TRBJ1-1): EAGVAQSPRYKIIEKRQSVAFWCNPISGHATLYWYQQILGQGPKLLIQFQNNGVVDDSQLPKDRFSAERLKGVDSTLKIQPAKLEDSAVYLCASSLRGGRTEAFFGQGTRLTVV.

The rearrangement joins TRBV7-3 to TRBJ2-5, with D uncertain. The V end was cut by 6 bases, the J end by 0 bases, with 11 bases between. The germline V gene encodes CDR1 SGHTA and CDR2 FQGTGA. The CDR3 consists of 14 residues. The CDR3, as DNA: TGTGCCAGCAGGAGAACCCTCGACCAAGAGACCCAGTACTTC. Translating it yields CASRRTLDQETQYF. Full variable domain (outside the CDR3, taken from reference TRBV7-3 and TRBJ2-5): GAGVSQTPSNKVTEKGKYVELRCDPISGHTALYWYRQSLGQGPEFLIYFQGTGAADDSGLPNDRFFAVRPEGSVSTLKIQRTERGDSAVYLCASRRTLDQETQYFGPGTRLLVL.

This rearrangement joins TRBV6-5 to TRBJ1-4, with D perhaps matching TRBD1 (5 bases). V gave up 6 bases and J gave up 5 bases, with 10 bases separating them. Germline V gene lookup returns CDR1 MNHEY and CDR2 SVGAGI. The CDR3 totals 13 residues. CDR3 protein: CASRGTRNEKLFF. The CDR3 DNA reads as TGTGCCAGCAGAGGGACTCGGAATGAAAAACTGTTTTTT.